This T cell receptor (beta chain) was observed in a study of neurological immune-mediated disorders. At the level of the study: Relapsing-remitting disease was seen in 31 of the 34 multiple sclerosis patients, and secondary progressive disease was seen in 3. Study observations and caveats: The multiple sclerosis repertoire cluster had no clinical or MRI feature associated with it.

CDR1 and CDR2 (germline): SEHNR, FQNEAQ (reference sequence). This CDR3 has 14 residues. The V and J ends lost 3 bases and 3 bases respectively, with 9 bases between them. The team produced cDNA through 5'RACE using 10-nucleotide random UMIs. TCRdb called the 5' RACE reads again in MiXCR, with one record for every CDR3 protein. The table includes under 80,000 distinct CDR3 sequences, roughly 3.9% detected once. This clonotype was detected many times. Its antigen is undetermined. Where libraries were unsorted, they were derived from 2 million PBMCs stored at -80 degrees C. The sequence came from a man younger than 40 with multiple sclerosis. Sequencing was performed on PBMCs. This chain joins TRBV7-9 and TRBJ1-5, with TRBD1 as a possible D gene (5 bases). The CDR3 DNA follows: TGTGCCAGCAGCTTCATGGACACCAATCAGCCCCAGCATTTT. Its translation is CASSFMDTNQPQHF.